Reported below is one T cell receptor beta chain. This receptor's antigen is unknown. No qualities accompany the bases; no much larger clone lies one base away. This specimen comes from a study of CD8 T cells in Susac syndrome (dated by TCRdb to about 2019). Describing the broader study: Whether CD8+ T cell activation and differentiation in Susac syndrome was antigen driven was tested using repertoire sequencing. Results the study describes overall, beyond this receptor: The study acknowledged that relatively few individuals were included in the TCR sequencing and HLA analysis.

Sequences DFQATT (CDR1) and SNEGSKA (CDR2) are obtained from the germline V gene (reference sequence). From the cysteine through the phenylalanine, the CDR3 covers 15 amino acids. Only the CDR3 part of the read is kept: 45 bases, read in frame from the first base. Trimming takes 0 bases from V and 2 bases from J, and the germline ends sit 12 bases apart. High-throughput TCR beta sequencing profiled peripheral blood CD8+ and CD4+ T cells from healthy donors, Susac syndrome patients and multiple sclerosis patients. Multiple sclerosis controls were treatment-naive patients with stable or active relapsing-remitting disease fulfilling revised McDonald criteria. Bulk CD8+ and CD4+ T cells were purified by magnetic negative isolation, while CD8+ TEMRA cells were enriched using FACS. Blood was collected in EDTA tubes and processed within 24 hours, with PBMCs isolated through density gradient centrifugation. PBMCs intended for TCR sequencing were cryopreserved in liquid nitrogen and were subsequently thawed in a 37 degrees C water bath. The sorted or isolated CD4+, CD8+ and CD8+ TEMRA cells reached a purity of at least 90%.

RNA was extracted with the RNeasy kit and roughly 0.5 to 1 ug was reverse transcribed using random hexamers. TCR beta CDR3 regions were amplified with the immunoSEQ multiplex PCR assay covering 54 Vbeta and 13 Jbeta segments. PCR amplification bias was corrected using a synthetic template baseline for primer optimization and computational correction. Regarding the original processing steps: Reads were annotated to V, D and J genes per IMGT and analyzed with immunoSEQ Analyzer, keeping only productive sequences. Clonality was calculated as one minus the Shannon entropy normalized by log2 of the number of productive unique sequences. Public and private clones were assessed among the 100 most prevalent clones of each patient and control. Clones were defined as Susac-specific if absent from the healthy and MS cohorts, from around 1,000 published viral clones and from other ImmuneACCESS disease sequences. Using fastp at Q25 and MiXCR, TCRdb reprocessed the public reads and kept productive beta chains. Identical CDR3 protein sequences are pooled into one entry, listed with their most common genes and DNA. Here the V and J calls rest on TCRdb's processing, not on the authors' analysis. The sample contains approximately 180,000 distinct CDR3 sequences, about 94% of them found a single time. The ten largest clones add up to roughly 0.098% of the sample.

The chain joins TRBV20-1 to TRBJ2-3; TRBD2 is possibly the D segment (5 matching bases). Sample: CD4+ T cells from PBMCs. The TCR was taken from a human donor with multiple sclerosis. The DNA sequence is given as TGCAGTGCTAGAGATCCCCAGCGGACCACAGATACGCAGTATTTT. This encodes CSARDPQRTTDTQYF.